This passage covers 19 T cell receptor beta chains from one sample sequenced in a study of T cells in Graves' hyperthyroidism and ophthalmopathy. RNA transcripts were the template for amplifying TCR beta CDR3 regions. The TCR CDR3 was amplified in a first-round RT-PCR using the HTBI primer set. MiXCR was run by TCRdb on the multiplex PCR reads, yielding one entry per CDR3 protein. Among 600,000 to 800,000 distinct CDR3 sequences listed, approximately 40% were seen once. The sample was blood. The source of these receptors is a woman aged 40 to 50 with Graves' hyperthyroidism.

This clonotype has only a few counts. This chain links TRBV6-2 or TRBV6-3 with TRBJ1-1; D might be TRBD1 (5 bases). Germline CDR1 and CDR2: MNHEY and SVGEGT. This CDR3 comprises 13 residues. Trimming shortened V by 11 bases and J by 5 bases, and 18 bases separated the two germline ends. The CDR3 here is CASCSGGKTEAFF. DNA of the CDR3: TGTGCCTCTTGTAGTGGGGGGAAGACTGAAGCTTTCTTT.

This clonotype has at least ten counts. The chain links TRBV11-2 to TRBJ2-5; D gene unclear. The CDR3 runs to 12 residues. The ends were cut back, 0 bases at V and 6 bases at J, with 5 bases in the middle. The germline V gene has CDR1 SGHAT and CDR2 FQNNGV. This chain's CDR3 is CASSLDRQTQYF. In nucleotides, the CDR3 is TGTGCCAGCAGCTTAGACAGACAGACCCAGTACTTC.

Many counts were recorded for this clonotype. V usage is TRBV29-1 and J usage is TRBJ1-2; no clear D. V was shortened by 2 bases and J by 0 bases, with 4 bases between the two germline ends. Germline V lookup: CDR1 SQVTM, CDR2 ANQGSEA. The length of the CDR3 is 12 residues. The CDR3 sequence: CSVELSNYGYTF. The CDR3 nucleotides read TGCAGCGTTGAACTTTCTAACTATGGCTACACCTTC.

V is TRBV29-1 and J is TRBJ2-5; a weak D match, TRBD2 (6 bases). From germline, CDR1 is SQVTM and CDR2 ANQGSEA. Between the trimmed V and J ends, which lost 5 bases and 6 bases, there was a span of 16 bases. This CDR3 comprises 13 residues. The CDR3 region has the DNA TGCAGCGTTCCCGGGAGTCGTGGTCAGACCCAGTACTTC. Translating it yields CSVPGSRGQTQYF.

This clonotype was observed a few times. The chain recombines TRBV19 with TRBJ1-2, with D hard to call. CDR1 LNHDA and CDR2 SQIVND come from the germline V gene (reference sequence). With 10 bases removed from V and 8 bases from J, the gap between germline ends came to 17 bases. The CDR3 totals 12 residues. DNA for the CDR3: TGTGCCACCTTGGACCAGGCGGGCGGCTACACCTTC. Its protein is CATLDQAGGYTF.

This clonotype appeared many times. This chain connects TRBV10-2 to TRBJ1-2; D remains unclear. Between the trimmed V and J ends, which lost 7 bases and 0 bases, there was a span of 9 bases. The CDR3 covers 13 residues. Germline-derived CDR1 and CDR2 are WSHSY and SAAADI. CDR3 protein: CASNIDPNYGYTF. The CDR3 DNA is TGCGCCAGCAATATAGACCCTAACTATGGCTACACCTTC.

At least ten counts were recorded for this clonotype. The V gene is TRBV3-1, the J gene TRBJ1-1; D is possibly TRBD1 (5 bases). V dropped 4 bases and J dropped 4 bases, with 13 bases sitting between them. Germline CDR1 is LGHDT and CDR2 is YNNKEL (reference sequence). This CDR3 region has 14 residues. CDR3 bases: TGTGCCAGCAGCCCGCGGGGACCCGGCACTGAAGCTTTCTTT. Residues: CASSPRGPGTEAFF.

Many counts were recorded for this clonotype. The chain links TRBV19 to TRBJ1-1, with TRBD1 matching 9 bases. CDR1 is LNHDA, CDR2 SQIVND, per germline (reference sequence). Trimming cost V 7 bases and J 3 bases; bases outside gene matches: 12. This CDR3 has 16 residues. The CDR3 loop reads CASKSGQGNVYTEAFF. The CDR3 DNA is TGTGCCAGTAAATCAGGACAGGGGAACGTTTACACTGAAGCTTTCTTT.

This clonotype was seen at least ten times. CDR3 sequence (DNA): TGCAGCGTTGTAAAGACAGGGGACTACGAGCAGTACTTC. It encodes CSVVKTGDYEQYF. This chain uses TRBV29-1 with TRBJ2-7, with 8 positions matching TRBD1. This CDR3 contains 13 residues. Germline assignment: CDR1 SQVTM and CDR2 ANQGSEA. J lost 3 bases, V lost 4 bases, and 5 bases had no gene match.

This sequence joins TRBV7-2 and TRBJ2-1; TRBD2 might be the D (6 bases). V was cut by 5 bases and J by 7 bases, with 18 bases left in between. Per the germline V gene, CDR1 is SGHTA and CDR2 is FQGNSA. This CDR3 contains 15 residues. CDR3 in DNA: TGTGCCAGCAGCCTCCTTAGCGGAGCCGGGAATGAGCAGTTCTTC. Its translation is CASSLLSGAGNEQFF.

The V call is TRBV19, the J call TRBJ1-2; perhaps TRBD1 as D (6 bases). Between the trimmed V and J ends, which lost 5 bases and 3 bases, there was a span of 22 bases. The germline V gene has CDR1 LNHDA and CDR2 SQIVND (reference sequence). The CDR3 is 17 residues long. The CDR3 reads CASSSPSRGGWDYGYTF. The CDR3 DNA is TGTGCCAGTAGTTCCCCTTCTCGGGGGGGCTGGGACTATGGCTACACCTTC.

The V call is TRBV6-5, the J call TRBJ2-7; 8 positions match TRBD1. V was clipped by 7 bases and J by 3 bases; unmatched bases: 8. This CDR3 is 14 amino acids long. Germline V gives CDR1 MNHEY, CDR2 SVGAGI. CDR3 loop: CASTPPDRVYEQYF. The DNA for the CDR3 is TGTGCCAGCACTCCCCCGGACAGGGTCTACGAGCAGTACTTC.

V gene TRBV11-2 combines with J gene TRBJ1-5, with D possibly TRBD1 on 6 matching bases. Germline V CDR1 and CDR2: SGHAT, FQNNGV. This CDR3 spans 15 amino acids. V shed 5 bases and J shed 6 bases, with 17 bases lying between them. The CDR3 DNA follows: TGTGCCAGCAGCCAACAACAGGGAGGGAGTCAGCCCCAGCATTTT. It is translated as CASSQQQGGSQPQHF.

This clonotype was observed a single time. The genes are TRBV10-2 and TRBJ1-5, with 7 bases identical to TRBD1. The CDR3 runs 17 residues. V was pared by 0 bases and J by 2 bases, with 7 bases of the junction left unmatched. The germline V gene encodes CDR1 WSHSY and CDR2 SAAADI. The CDR3 coding sequence is TGCGCCAGCAGTGAGTCGGAGGGGGCGATTGGCAATCAGCCCCAGCATTTT. This gives the protein CASSESEGAIGNQPQHF.

This clonotype was observed a few times. The rearrangement uses TRBV7-9 and TRBJ1-1; D is possibly TRBD1 (5 bases). The CDR3 runs to 14 residues. Between the trimmed V and J ends, which lost 4 bases and 1 base, there was a span of 10 bases. The germline CDR1 and CDR2 sequences are SEHNR and FQNEAQ (reference sequence). The CDR3 sequence is CASSSLTGNTEAFF. CDR3 bases: TGTGCCAGCAGCTCCCTCACAGGGAACACTGAAGCTTTCTTT.

The chain links TRBV2 to TRBJ2-5, with 11 nucleotides matching TRBD2. This CDR3 contains 17 residues. CDR1 is SNHLY, CDR2 FYNNEI, per germline. The ends lost 5 bases at V and 5 bases at J; junction bases unmatched: 13. The CDR3 reads CASSFPRTSGGGETQYF. The CDR3 nucleotides are TGTGCCAGCAGTTTCCCCCGCACTAGCGGGGGCGGGGAGACCCAGTACTTC.

This chain connects TRBV24-1 to TRBJ1-1; D gene unclear. V lost 3 bases and J 3 bases, leaving 16 bases between the germline ends. Germline values: CDR1 KGHDR, CDR2 SFDVKD. The CDR3 is made up of 16 amino acids. In DNA form, the CDR3 reads TGTGCCACCAGTGATCCTACCGGCCCGGGAGACACTGAAGCTTTCTTT. Translated: CATSDPTGPGDTEAFF.

This chain connects TRBV5-5 to TRBJ1-2; D is perhaps TRBD1 (5 bases). Germline lookup yields CDR1 SGHKS and CDR2 YYEKEE (reference sequence). The CDR3 is made up of 14 amino acids. Trimming took off 4 bases at V and 6 bases at J, with 16 bases between the two ends. CDR3 coding DNA: TGTGCCAGCAGCCCCGGCGGGGGAGAGGATGGCTACACCTTC. This encodes CASSPGGGEDGYTF.

V is TRBV20-1 and J is TRBJ1-1; D is undetermined. Trimming left V 1 base short and J 5 bases short, with 20 bases between. This CDR3 comprises 16 residues. Germline CDR1 and CDR2: DFQATT and SNEGSKA (reference sequence). CDR3 residues: CSARAARTSGRTEAFF. The DNA for the CDR3 is TGCAGTGCTAGAGCCGCAAGGACTAGCGGGAGGACTGAAGCTTTCTTT.